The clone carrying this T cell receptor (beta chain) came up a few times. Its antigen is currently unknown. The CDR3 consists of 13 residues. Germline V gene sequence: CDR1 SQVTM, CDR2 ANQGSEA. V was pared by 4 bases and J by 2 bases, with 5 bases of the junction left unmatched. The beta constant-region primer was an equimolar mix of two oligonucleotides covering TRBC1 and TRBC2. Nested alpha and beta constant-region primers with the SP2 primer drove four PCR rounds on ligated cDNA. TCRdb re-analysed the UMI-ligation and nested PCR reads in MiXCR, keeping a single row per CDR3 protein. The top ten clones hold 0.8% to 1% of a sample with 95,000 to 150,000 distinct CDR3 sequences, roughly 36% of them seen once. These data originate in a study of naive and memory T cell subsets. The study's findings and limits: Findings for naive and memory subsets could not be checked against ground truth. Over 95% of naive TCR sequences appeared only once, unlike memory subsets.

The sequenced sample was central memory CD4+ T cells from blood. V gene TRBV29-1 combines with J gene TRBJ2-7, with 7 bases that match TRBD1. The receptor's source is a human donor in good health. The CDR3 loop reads CSVGRDRAYEQYF. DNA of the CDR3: TGCAGCGTTGGCCGAGACAGGGCCTACGAGCAGTACTTC.